What follows are 11 T cell receptor beta chains derived from one specimen sequenced in a study of blood T cells in healthy people across ages. Through a sample-barcoded 5' primer and a J-beta primer mix, a second PCR was run for roughly 6 to 12 cycles. From the 5' RACE reads, TCRdb called clonotypes with MiXCR, one entry per CDR3 protein. The top ten hold over 3.5% of the sample, which has more than 500,000 distinct CDR3 sequences, around a quarter seen once. This sample also appeared in a second study, on T cells of mothers and their children.

The sample was blood. These receptors came from a boy younger than 10 in good health.

J is TRBJ1-3 and V is TRBV6-1; possibly TRBD1 for D (5 bases). Germline CDR1 MNHNS, CDR2 SASEGT. The CDR3 spans 16 residues. The V gene lost 2 bases and the J gene lost 1 base, with 12 bases spanning the gap. Here the CDR3 reads CASSEPGRLSGNTIYF. CDR3 nucleotide sequence: TGTGCCAGCAGTGAACCGGGACGTTTGTCTGGAAACACCATATATTTT.

The rearrangement uses TRBV5-1 and TRBJ1-3; unclear D gene. The V gene lost 4 bases and the J gene lost 1 base, with 9 bases spanning the gap. Germline-derived CDR1 and CDR2 are SGHRS and YFSETQ. This CDR3 is built from 14 residues. CDR3 protein: CASSRVESGNTIYF. The CDR3 DNA follows: TGCGCCAGCAGCAGGGTAGAATCTGGAAACACCATATATTTT.

This chain joins TRBV4-1 and TRBJ1-2, with 8 positions matching TRBD1. The CDR3 runs 16 residues. V was pared by 2 bases and J by 8 bases, with 13 bases of the junction left unmatched. Germline loops: CDR1 MGHRA, CDR2 YSYEKL. CDR3 residues: CASSQPTGAASKGYTF. As DNA, the CDR3 is TGCGCCAGCAGCCAACCGACAGGGGCCGCATCCAAGGGCTACACCTTC.

This clonotype was seen only a few times. The rearrangement uses TRBV10-3 and TRBJ2-4; TRBD2 matches 8 bases. The germline CDR1 and CDR2 sequences are ENHRY and SYGVKD. With V trimmed by 10 bases and J by 1 base, 6 bases remained unmatched. The CDR3 consists of 14 residues. CDR3 nucleotide sequence: TGTGCCACCGGGGGGGCAGGGGCCAAAAACATTCAGTACTTC. Encoded protein: CATGGAGAKNIQYF.

The gene calls are TRBV5-1 and TRBJ1-5, with D perhaps matching TRBD1 (6 bases). The germline V gene encodes CDR1 SGHRS and CDR2 YFSETQ. V lost 0 bases, J lost 3 bases, and 10 bases lay in between. This CDR3 spans 15 amino acids. This CDR3 is CASSLGGGVNQPQHF. CDR3 DNA sequence: TGCGCCAGCAGCTTGGGGGGGGGCGTCAATCAGCCCCAGCATTTT.

This chain uses TRBV20-1 with TRBJ1-4; D may be TRBD1 (5 bases). Germline V gene data show CDR1 as DFQATT and CDR2 as SNEGSKA (reference sequence). This CDR3 comprises 13 residues. V was trimmed by 1 base and J by 3 bases, leaving 6 bases between them. CDR3 protein: CSARAGSNEKLFF. CDR3 coding DNA: TGCAGTGCTAGAGCAGGGTCTAATGAAAAACTGTTTTTT.

The chain couples TRBV5-1 to TRBJ2-1; D possibly corresponds to TRBD1 (5 bases). The J call may be in error: the DNA end matches TRBJ2-7 better. The CDR3 is 15 amino acids. The germline CDR1 and CDR2 sequences are SGHRS and YFSETQ. The chain's CDR3 is CASSLGLSGTYEQYF. The CDR3 nucleotides are TGCGCCAGCAGCTTGGGGTTGTCAGGGACCTACGAGCAGTACTTC.

The chain recombines TRBV5-5 with TRBJ2-5; possibly TRBD2 for D (6 bases). The J call is in doubt because the DNA end fits TRBJ2-7 better. The V gene's germline CDR1 is SGHKS and CDR2 YYEKEE (reference sequence). CDR3 size: 15 residues. CDR3 loop: CASSYPVGGVYEQYF. The CDR3, as DNA: TGTGCCAGCAGTTACCCTGTGGGAGGTGTCTACGAGCAGTACTTC.

This clonotype came up a few times. At one end, the junction sequence differs from germline, possibly due to a read error. The chain has TRBV5-1 and TRBJ2-5; D is uncertain. Gene TRBJ2-3 matches the end of the DNA better, so the J call may be wrong. This CDR3 is 13 amino acids long. The germline gives CDR1 SGHRS, CDR2 YFSETQ. For the CDR3, the DNA is TGTGCCAGCAGCTTAGTCAGGCTAGAAACGCAGTATTTT. It yields the protein CASSLVRLETQYF.

A few counts support this clonotype. The chain links TRBV28 to TRBJ2-4, with 11 bases that match TRBD1. V was pared by 3 bases and J by 10 bases, with 5 bases of the junction left unmatched. Germline values: CDR1 MDHEN, CDR2 SYDVKM. There are 14 residues in the CDR3. As DNA, the CDR3 is TGTGCCAGCAGTTTCTTAGGACAGGGGGCAATTCAGTACTTC. It is translated as CASSFLGQGAIQYF.

In this sample, this clonotype turned up once. The genes are TRBV5-1 and TRBJ2-5; maybe TRBD2 (6 bases). Germline values: CDR1 SGHRS, CDR2 YFSETQ. V was cut by 1 base and J by 2 bases, with 15 bases left in between. The CDR3 is 16 residues long. This CDR3 reads CASSLSRGGVQETQYF. For the CDR3, the DNA is TGCGCCAGCAGCTTGTCGCGGGGCGGCGTTCAAGAGACCCAGTACTTC.